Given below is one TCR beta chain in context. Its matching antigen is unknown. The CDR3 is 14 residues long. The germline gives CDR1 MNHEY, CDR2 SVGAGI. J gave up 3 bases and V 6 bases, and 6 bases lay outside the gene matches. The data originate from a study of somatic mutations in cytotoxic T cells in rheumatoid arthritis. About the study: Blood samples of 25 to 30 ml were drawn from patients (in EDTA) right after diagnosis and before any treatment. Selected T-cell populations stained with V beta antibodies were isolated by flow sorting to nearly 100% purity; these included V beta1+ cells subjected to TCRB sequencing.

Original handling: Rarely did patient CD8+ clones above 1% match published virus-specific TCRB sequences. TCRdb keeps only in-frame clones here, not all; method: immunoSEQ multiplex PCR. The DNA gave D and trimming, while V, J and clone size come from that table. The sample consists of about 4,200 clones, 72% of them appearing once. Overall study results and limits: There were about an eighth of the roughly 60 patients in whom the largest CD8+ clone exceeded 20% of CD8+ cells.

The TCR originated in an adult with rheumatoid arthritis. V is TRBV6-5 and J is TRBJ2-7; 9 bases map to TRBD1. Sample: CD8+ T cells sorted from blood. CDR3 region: CASRSDRGNYEQYF. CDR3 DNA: TGTGCCAGCAGGTCGGACAGGGGCAACTACGAGCAGTACTTC.